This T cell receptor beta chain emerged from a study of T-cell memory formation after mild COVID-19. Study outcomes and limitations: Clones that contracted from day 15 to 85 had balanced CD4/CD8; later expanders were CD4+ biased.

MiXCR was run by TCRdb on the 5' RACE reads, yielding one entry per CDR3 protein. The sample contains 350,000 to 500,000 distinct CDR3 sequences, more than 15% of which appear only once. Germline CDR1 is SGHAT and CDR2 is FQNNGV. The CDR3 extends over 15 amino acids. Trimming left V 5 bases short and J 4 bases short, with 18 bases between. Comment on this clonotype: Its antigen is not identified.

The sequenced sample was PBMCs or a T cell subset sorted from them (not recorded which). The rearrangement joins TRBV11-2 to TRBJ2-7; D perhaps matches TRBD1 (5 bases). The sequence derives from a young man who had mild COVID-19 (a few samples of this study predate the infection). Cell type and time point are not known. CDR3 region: CASSPPVGQTYEQYF. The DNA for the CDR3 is TGTGCCAGCAGCCCCCCGGTGGGGCAGACTTACGAGCAGTACTTC.